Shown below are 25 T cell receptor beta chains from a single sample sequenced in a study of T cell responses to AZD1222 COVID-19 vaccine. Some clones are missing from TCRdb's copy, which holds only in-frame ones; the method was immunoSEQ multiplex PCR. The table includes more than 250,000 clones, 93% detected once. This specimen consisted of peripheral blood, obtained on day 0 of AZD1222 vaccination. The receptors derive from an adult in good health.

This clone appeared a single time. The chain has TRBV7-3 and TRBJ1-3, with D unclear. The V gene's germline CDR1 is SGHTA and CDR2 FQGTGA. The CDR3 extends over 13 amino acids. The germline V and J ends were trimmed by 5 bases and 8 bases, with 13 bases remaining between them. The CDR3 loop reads CASSPAGGDTIYF. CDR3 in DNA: TGTGCCAGCAGCCCGGCTGGAGGTGACACCATATATTTT.

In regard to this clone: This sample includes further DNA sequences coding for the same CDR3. In nucleotides, the CDR3 is TGTGCCAGCAGCTTAACGGGAGATACGCAGTATTTT. It encodes CASSLTGDTQYF. This sequence joins TRBV7-3 and TRBJ2-3; no definite D call. The CDR3 is made up of 12 amino acids. CDR1 SGHTA and CDR2 FQGTGA come from the germline V gene. V lost 0 bases and J lost 5, with 3 bases in between.

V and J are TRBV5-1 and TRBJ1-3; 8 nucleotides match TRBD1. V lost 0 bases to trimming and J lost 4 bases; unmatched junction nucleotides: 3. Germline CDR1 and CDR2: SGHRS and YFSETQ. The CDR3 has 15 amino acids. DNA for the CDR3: TGCGCCAGCAGCTTGGGGACAGGGACCGGAAACACCATATATTTT. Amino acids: CASSLGTGTGNTIYF. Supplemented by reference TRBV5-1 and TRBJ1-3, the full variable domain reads KAGVTQTPRYLIKTRGQQVTLSCSPISGHRSVSWYQQTPGQGLQFLFEYFSETQRNKGNFPGRFSGRQFSNSRSEMNVSTLELGDSALYLCASSLGTGTGNTIYFGEGSWLTVV.

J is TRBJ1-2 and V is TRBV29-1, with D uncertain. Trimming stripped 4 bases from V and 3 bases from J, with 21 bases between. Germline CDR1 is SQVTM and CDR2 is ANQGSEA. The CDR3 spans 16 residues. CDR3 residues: CSVGGGSRRGDYGYTF. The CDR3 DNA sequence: TGCAGCGTTGGGGGAGGGAGCAGGCGTGGGGACTATGGCTACACCTTC.

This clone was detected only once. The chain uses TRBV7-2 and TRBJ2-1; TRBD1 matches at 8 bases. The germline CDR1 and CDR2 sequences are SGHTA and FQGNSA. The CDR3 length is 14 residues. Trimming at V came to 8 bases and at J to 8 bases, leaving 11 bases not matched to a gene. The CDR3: CASSGTGGPYEQFF. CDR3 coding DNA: TGTGCCAGCTCCGGAACAGGGGGTCCTTATGAGCAGTTCTTC.

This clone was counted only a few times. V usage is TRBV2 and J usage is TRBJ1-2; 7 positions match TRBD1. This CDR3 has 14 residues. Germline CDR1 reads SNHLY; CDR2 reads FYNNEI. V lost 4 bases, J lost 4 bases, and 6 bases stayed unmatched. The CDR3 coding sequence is TGTGCCAGCAGTGCGACAGGGCAGGGCTATGGCTACACCTTC. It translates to CASSATGQGYGYTF.

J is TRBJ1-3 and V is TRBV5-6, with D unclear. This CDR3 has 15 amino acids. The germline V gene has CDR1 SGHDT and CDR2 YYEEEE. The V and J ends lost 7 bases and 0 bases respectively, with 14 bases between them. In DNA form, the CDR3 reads TGTGCCAGCCGGCGGACGGATTTCTCTGGAAACACCATATATTTT. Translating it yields CASRRTDFSGNTIYF.

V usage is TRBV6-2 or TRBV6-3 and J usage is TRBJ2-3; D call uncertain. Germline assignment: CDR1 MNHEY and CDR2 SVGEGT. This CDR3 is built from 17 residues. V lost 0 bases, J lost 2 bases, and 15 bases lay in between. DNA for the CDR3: TGTGCCAGCAGTTACTCCCAGTTAACTCTCTCCACAGATACGCAGTATTTT. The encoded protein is CASSYSQLTLSTDTQYF.

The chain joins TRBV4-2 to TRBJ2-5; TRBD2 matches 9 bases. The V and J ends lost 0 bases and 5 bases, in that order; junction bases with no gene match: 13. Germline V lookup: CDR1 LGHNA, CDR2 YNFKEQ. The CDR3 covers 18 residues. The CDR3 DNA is TGTGCCAGCAGCCAAGATAAAGGGGCTAGCGGGGTTTGGGAGACCCAGTACTTC. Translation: CASSQDKGASGVWETQYF.

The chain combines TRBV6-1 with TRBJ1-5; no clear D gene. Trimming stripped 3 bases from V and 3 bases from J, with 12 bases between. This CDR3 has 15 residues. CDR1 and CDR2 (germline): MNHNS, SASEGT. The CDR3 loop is CASSEAVTYNQPQHF. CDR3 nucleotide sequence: TGTGCCAGCAGTGAGGCGGTAACTTACAATCAGCCCCAGCATTTT.

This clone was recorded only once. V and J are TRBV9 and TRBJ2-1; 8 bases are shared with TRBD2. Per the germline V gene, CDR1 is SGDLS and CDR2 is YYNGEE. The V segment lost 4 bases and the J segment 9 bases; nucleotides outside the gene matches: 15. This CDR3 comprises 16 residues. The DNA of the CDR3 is TGTGCCAGCAGCCCCCGGGAGGGTTCCGGGGGCGGTGAGCAGTTCTTC. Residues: CASSPREGSGGGEQFF.

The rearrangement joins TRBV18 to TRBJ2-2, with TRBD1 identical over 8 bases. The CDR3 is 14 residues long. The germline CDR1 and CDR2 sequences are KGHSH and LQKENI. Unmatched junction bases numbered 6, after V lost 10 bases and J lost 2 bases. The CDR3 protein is CATRTGRNTGELFF. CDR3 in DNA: TGTGCCACCCGGACAGGGCGAAACACCGGGGAGCTGTTTTTT.

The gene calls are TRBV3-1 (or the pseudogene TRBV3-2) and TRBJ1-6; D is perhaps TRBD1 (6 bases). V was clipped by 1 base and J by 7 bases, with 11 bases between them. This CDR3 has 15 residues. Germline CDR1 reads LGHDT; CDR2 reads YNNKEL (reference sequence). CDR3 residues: CASSQVGQGNSPLHF. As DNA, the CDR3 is TGTGCCAGCAGCCAAGTCGGTCAGGGGAATTCACCCCTCCACTTT.

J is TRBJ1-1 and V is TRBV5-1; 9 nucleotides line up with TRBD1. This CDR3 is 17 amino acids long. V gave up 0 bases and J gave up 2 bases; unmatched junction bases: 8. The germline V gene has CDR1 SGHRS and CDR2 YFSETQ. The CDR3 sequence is CASSLDRGRRVNTEAFF. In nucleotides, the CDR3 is TGCGCCAGCAGCTTGGACAGGGGGCGACGGGTCAACACTGAAGCTTTCTTT.

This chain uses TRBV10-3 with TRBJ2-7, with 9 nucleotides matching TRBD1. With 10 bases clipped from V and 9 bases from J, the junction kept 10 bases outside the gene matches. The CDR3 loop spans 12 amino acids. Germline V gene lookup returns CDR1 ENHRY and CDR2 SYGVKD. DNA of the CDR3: TGTGCCACGGGATCACAGGGGGCAGGGCAGTACTTC. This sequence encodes CATGSQGAGQYF.

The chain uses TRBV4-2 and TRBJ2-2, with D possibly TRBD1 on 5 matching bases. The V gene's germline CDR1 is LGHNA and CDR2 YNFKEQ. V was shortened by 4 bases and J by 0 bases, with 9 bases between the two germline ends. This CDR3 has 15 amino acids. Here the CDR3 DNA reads TGTGCCAGCAGCCCCAGGGTGGCGAACACCGGGGAGCTGTTTTTT. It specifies CASSPRVANTGELFF.

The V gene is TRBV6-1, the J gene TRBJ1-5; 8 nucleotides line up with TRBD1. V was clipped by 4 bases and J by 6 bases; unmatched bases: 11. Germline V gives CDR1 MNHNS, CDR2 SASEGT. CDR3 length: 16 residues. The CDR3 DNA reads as TGTGCCAGCAGTGGGGCGACAGGGGTAGTCCGTCAGCCCCAGCATTTT. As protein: CASSGATGVVRQPQHF.

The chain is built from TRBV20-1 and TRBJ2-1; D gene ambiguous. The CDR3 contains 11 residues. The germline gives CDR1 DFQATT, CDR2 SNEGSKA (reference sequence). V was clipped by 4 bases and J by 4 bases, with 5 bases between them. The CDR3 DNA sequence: TGCAGTGCTAAGATATACAATGAGCAGTTCTTC. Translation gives CSAKIYNEQFF.

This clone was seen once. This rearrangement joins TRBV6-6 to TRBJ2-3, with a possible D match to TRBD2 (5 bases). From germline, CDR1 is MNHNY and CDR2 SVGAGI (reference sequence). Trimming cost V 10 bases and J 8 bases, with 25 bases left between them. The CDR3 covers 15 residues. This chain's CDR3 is CATLRREGAHGTQYF. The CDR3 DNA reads TGTGCCACACTGCGCCGAGAGGGCGCTCACGGTACGCAGTATTTT.

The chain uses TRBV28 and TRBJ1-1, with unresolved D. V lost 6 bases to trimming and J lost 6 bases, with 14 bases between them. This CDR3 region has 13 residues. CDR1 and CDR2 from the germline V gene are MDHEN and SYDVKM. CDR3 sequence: CASRDHRLSEAFF. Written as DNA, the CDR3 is TGTGCCAGCAGGGACCATCGACTCTCTGAAGCTTTCTTT.

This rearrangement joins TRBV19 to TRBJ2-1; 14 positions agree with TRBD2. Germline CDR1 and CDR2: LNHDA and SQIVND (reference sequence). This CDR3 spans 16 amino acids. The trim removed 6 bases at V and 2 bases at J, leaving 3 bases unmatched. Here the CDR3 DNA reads TGTGCCAGTAGGAAGACTAGCGGGGGGGCCTACAATGAGCAGTTCTTC. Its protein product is CASRKTSGGAYNEQFF.

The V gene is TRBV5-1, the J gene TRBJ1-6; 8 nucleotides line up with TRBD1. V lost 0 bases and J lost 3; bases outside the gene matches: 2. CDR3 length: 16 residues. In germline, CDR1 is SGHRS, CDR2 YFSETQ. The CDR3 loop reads CASSLGQGFYNSPLHF. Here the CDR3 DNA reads TGCGCCAGCAGCTTGGGACAGGGGTTCTATAATTCACCCCTCCACTTT.

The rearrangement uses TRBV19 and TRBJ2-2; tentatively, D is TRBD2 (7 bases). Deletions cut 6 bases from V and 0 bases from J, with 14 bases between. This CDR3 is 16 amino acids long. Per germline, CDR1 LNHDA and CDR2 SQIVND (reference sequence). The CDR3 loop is CASRGEGQTNTGELFF. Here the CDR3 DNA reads TGTGCCAGTAGAGGGGAGGGACAAACGAACACCGGGGAGCTGTTTTTT.

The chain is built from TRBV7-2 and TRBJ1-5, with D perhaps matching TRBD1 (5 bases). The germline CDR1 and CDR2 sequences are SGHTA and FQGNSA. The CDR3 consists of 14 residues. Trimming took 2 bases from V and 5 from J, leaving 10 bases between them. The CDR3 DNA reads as TGTGCCAGCAGCTTAAGCAGGGACTATCAGCCCCAGCATTTT. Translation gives CASSLSRDYQPQHF.

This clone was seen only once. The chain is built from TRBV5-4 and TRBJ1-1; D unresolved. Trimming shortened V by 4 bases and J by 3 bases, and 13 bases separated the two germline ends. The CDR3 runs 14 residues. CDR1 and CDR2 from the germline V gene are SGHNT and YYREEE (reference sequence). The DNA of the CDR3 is TGTGCCAGCAGCCCGCCGGAAGGGCACACTGAAGCTTTCTTT. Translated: CASSPPEGHTEAFF. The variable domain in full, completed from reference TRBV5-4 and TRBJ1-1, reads ETGVTQSPTHLIKTRGQQVTLRCSSQSGHNTVSWYQQALGQGPQFIFQYYREEENGRGNFPPRFSGLQFPNYSSELNVNALELDDSALYLCASSPPEGHTEAFFGQGTRLTVV.